Listed here are 23 T cell receptor beta chains from one sample, sequenced in a study of T-cell memory formation after mild COVID-19. One entry per CDR3 protein results from TCRdb running MiXCR on the 5' RACE reads. This sample has about 68,000 distinct CDR3 sequences, with over 15% found just once. Sequenced sample: PBMCs or a T cell subset sorted from them (not recorded which). Receptors were obtained from an adult woman who had mild COVID-19 (a few samples of this study predate the infection). Cell type and time point are not known.

The genes are TRBV2 and TRBJ2-2; a weak D match, TRBD2 (6 bases). CDR3 length equals 16 residues. Germline V gene sequence: CDR1 SNHLY, CDR2 FYNNEI. The germline V and J ends were trimmed by 7 bases and 2 bases, with 17 bases remaining between them. CDR3 nucleotides: TGTGCCAGCAACCCAAGGGCTAGCGAAAACACCGGGGAGCTGTTTTTT. It yields the protein CASNPRASENTGELFF.

This clonotype occurred a few times. The chain has TRBV12-3 or TRBV12-4 and TRBJ2-3; 9 nucleotides match TRBD2. The CDR3 runs to 18 residues. V dropped 2 bases and J dropped 4; count of bases not matched to a gene: 13. The CDR3 DNA follows: TGTGCCAGCAGTTTAAGCCTCCTACTAGCGGGTGGCCCAGATACGCAGTATTTT. Translating gives CASSLSLLLAGGPDTQYF.

Only a few counts were recorded for this clonotype. The rearrangement uses TRBV7-3 and TRBJ2-1; D remains unclear. CDR1 is SGHTA and CDR2 is FQGTGA in the germline V gene. The V gene lost 2 bases and the J gene lost 1 base, with 12 bases spanning the gap. The CDR3 length is 16 residues. CDR3 amino acids: CASSLSGRASYNEQFF. The DNA for the CDR3 is TGTGCCAGCAGCTTATCGGGCAGAGCTTCCTACAATGAGCAGTTCTTC.

The V call is TRBV9, the J call TRBJ2-2; the D is unclear. Trimming removed 0 bases at V and 7 bases at J, with 4 bases between. Germline V CDR1 and CDR2: SGDLS, YYNGEE. CDR3 length: 12 amino acids. The CDR3 loop reads CASSVVGGELFF. For the CDR3, the DNA is TGTGCCAGCAGCGTAGTGGGCGGGGAGCTGTTTTTT.

This clonotype was detected only a few times. The rearrangement joins TRBV5-1 to TRBJ2-7; TRBD1 agrees at 8 bases. CDR1 SGHRS and CDR2 YFSETQ come from the germline V gene. The CDR3 is made up of 15 amino acids. V lost 4 bases and J lost 3; bases outside the gene matches: 9. The chain's CDR3 is CASSPPGTGFYEQYF. CDR3 nucleotides: TGCGCCAGCAGCCCTCCTGGGACAGGCTTCTACGAGCAGTACTTC.

The rearrangement joins TRBV11-2 to TRBJ1-1, with no clear D. CDR3 size: 15 residues. Germline V CDR1 and CDR2: SGHAT, FQNNGV. The ends were cut back, 1 base at V and 1 base at J, with 10 bases in the middle. CDR3 nucleotides: TGTGCCAGCAGCTTAGGGCCATCCTCGAACACTGAAGCTTTCTTT. Amino acid sequence: CASSLGPSSNTEAFF.

This clonotype appeared a single time. The J gene is TRBJ2-7, the V gene TRBV5-6; D perhaps matches TRBD1 (6 bases). The germline V gene has CDR1 SGHDT and CDR2 YYEEEE. Trimming stripped 4 bases from V and 3 bases from J, with 11 bases between. The CDR3 spans 13 residues. The CDR3 here is CASSSPGDYEQYF. CDR3 sequence (DNA): TGTGCCAGCAGCAGCCCAGGGGACTACGAGCAGTACTTC.

This clonotype has more than one count but fewer than ten. This chain links TRBV6-5 with TRBJ2-3; a weak D match, TRBD1 (6 bases). The CDR3 sequence is 14 residues long. V gave up 3 bases and J gave up 5 bases, with 12 bases separating them. The germline CDR1 and CDR2 sequences are MNHEY and SVGAGI. The CDR3 reads CASSYGGSGDTQYF. The CDR3, as DNA: TGTGCCAGCAGTTATGGGGGCAGCGGAGATACGCAGTATTTT.

The J gene is TRBJ2-1, the V gene TRBV5-1, with TRBD1 matching 8 bases. V lost 0 bases, J lost 5 bases, and 4 bases stayed unmatched. The CDR3 loop spans 15 amino acids. Germline V gives CDR1 SGHRS, CDR2 YFSETQ. CDR3 sequence reads: CASSLGDRGDNEQFF. The CDR3 DNA reads as TGCGCCAGCAGCTTGGGAGACAGGGGTGACAATGAGCAGTTCTTC.

The genes are TRBV20-1 and TRBJ2-1, with 7 bases lining up with TRBD1. The germline V gene has CDR1 DFQATT and CDR2 SNEGSKA (reference sequence). V lost 0 bases, J lost 2 bases, and 10 bases stayed unmatched. The length of the CDR3 is 17 residues. The DNA for the CDR3 is TGCAGTGCTAGAGATCCCCTGAGGGGGCGAGCCTACAATGAGCAGTTCTTC. It codes for CSARDPLRGRAYNEQFF.

The rearrangement joins TRBV4-2 to TRBJ1-2; D is possibly TRBD1 (5 bases). The V end lost 0 bases, the J end lost 6 bases, and 14 bases lay between the germline ends. The CDR3 runs to 15 residues. The germline gives CDR1 LGHNA, CDR2 YNFKEQ. CDR3 in amino acids: CASSQEARDWNGYTF. CDR3 in DNA: TGTGCCAGCAGCCAAGAAGCCAGGGATTGGAATGGCTACACCTTC.

V and J are TRBV12-3 or TRBV12-4 and TRBJ2-1, with 8 bases aligning to TRBD2. The V segment lost 0 bases and the J segment 4 bases; nucleotides outside the gene matches: 5. CDR3 length: 16 amino acids. The CDR3 nucleotides are TGTGCCAGCAGTTTAGCGGTAGCGGGGAATTACAATGAGCAGTTCTTC. This sequence encodes CASSLAVAGNYNEQFF.

The chain is built from TRBV7-9 and TRBJ1-2, with D possibly matching TRBD1 (5 bases). Trimming shortened V by 5 bases and J by 7 bases, and 23 bases separated the two germline ends. CDR1 and CDR2 (germline): SEHNR, FQNEAQ (reference sequence). The CDR3 is 16 amino acids. CDR3 amino acids: CASSTAPGTRGGGYTF. CDR3 DNA: TGTGCCAGCAGCACAGCGCCTGGGACCCGGGGTGGTGGCTACACCTTC.

This chain joins TRBV30 and TRBJ2-7; D unclear. This CDR3 is 13 amino acids long. Germline V lookup: CDR1 GTSNPN, CDR2 SVGIG (reference sequence). The V and J ends lost 1 base and 0 bases respectively, with 7 bases between them. The CDR3 DNA reads TGTGCCTGGAGTGATTCTGGCTCCTACGAGCAGTACTTC. It is translated as CAWSDSGSYEQYF.

This clonotype was detected a few times. The gene calls are TRBV5-5 and TRBJ2-5; D could derive from TRBD1 or TRBD2 (6 bases each). The CDR3 totals 14 residues. The V and J ends lost 0 bases and 5 bases respectively, with 11 bases between them. Germline V gene sequence: CDR1 SGHKS, CDR2 YYEKEE (reference sequence). The CDR3 DNA follows: TGTGCCAGCAGCTTGGCGACGGGGGCGGAGACCCAGTACTTC. Amino acid sequence: CASSLATGAETQYF.

This chain links TRBV20-1 with TRBJ1-3, with D perhaps TRBD1 (5 bases). Germline CDR1 reads DFQATT; CDR2 reads SNEGSKA (reference sequence). The V gene lost 0 bases and the J gene lost 2 bases, with 17 bases spanning the gap. The CDR3 contains 17 residues. CDR3 in DNA: TGCAGTGCTAGAGATAAGACGAGACCGGGGGCTGGAAACACCATATATTTT. Its protein product is CSARDKTRPGAGNTIYF.

This chain joins TRBV7-9 and TRBJ1-6; D is unclear. Trimming removed 5 bases from V and 10 bases from J, with 21 bases in between. CDR1 is SEHNR and CDR2 is FQNEAQ in the germline V gene (reference sequence). The CDR3 loop spans 16 amino acids. For the CDR3, the DNA is TGTGCCAGCAGCCACCCTGTACAGACCTTCGGCTCACCCCTCCACTTT. Amino acids: CASSHPVQTFGSPLHF.

V usage is TRBV12-3 or TRBV12-4 and J usage is TRBJ2-7; perhaps D is TRBD1 or TRBD2 (5 bases each). V was clipped by 10 bases and J by 5 bases, with 12 bases between them. The length of the CDR3 is 11 residues. As DNA, the CDR3 is TGTGCCATCCTGAGGGGCAACGAGCAGTACTTC. This codes for CAILRGNEQYF.

The chain combines TRBV6-2 or TRBV6-3 with TRBJ2-5, with D perhaps being TRBD1 or TRBD2 (5 bases each). CDR1 is MNHEY, CDR2 SVGEGT, per germline. This CDR3 spans 16 amino acids. V lost 2 bases to trimming and J lost 0 bases, with 13 bases between them. In DNA, the CDR3 is TGTGCCAGCAGTTACATGGGGACCAAGTACCAAGAGACCCAGTACTTC. As protein: CASSYMGTKYQETQYF.

This chain connects TRBV10-3 to TRBJ2-7; the D is unclear. CDR3 length equals 13 residues. Germline loops: CDR1 ENHRY, CDR2 SYGVKD. The ends were cut back, 10 bases at V and 3 bases at J, with 16 bases in the middle. This CDR3 reads CATSTGWDYEQYF. DNA of the CDR3: TGTGCCACCTCCACCGGATGGGACTACGAGCAGTACTTC.

V gene TRBV7-2 combines with J gene TRBJ2-1; TRBD2 matches at 10 bases. With V trimmed by 3 bases and J by 9 bases, 2 bases remained unmatched. Germline V gene lookup returns CDR1 SGHTA and CDR2 FQGNSA. The CDR3 spans 13 residues. CDR3 nucleotides: TGTGCCAGCAGCTTTGGGACTAGCGCTGAGCAGTTCTTC. Protein product: CASSFGTSAEQFF.

This clonotype came up a few times. This rearrangement joins TRBV25-1 to TRBJ2-6, with 10 bases aligning to TRBD2. V lost 1 base to trimming and J lost 1 base; unmatched junction nucleotides: 13. CDR3 length equals 21 residues. Germline V CDR1 and CDR2: MGHDK, SYGVNS. The CDR3 here is CASSEWLLASGSGSGANVLTF. CDR3 nucleotides: TGTGCCAGCAGTGAATGGTTGTTGGCTAGCGGGAGCGGATCTGGGGCCAACGTCCTGACTTTC.

The V call is TRBV6-5, the J call TRBJ2-6, with D hard to call. This CDR3 is built from 17 residues. In germline, CDR1 is MNHEY, CDR2 SVGAGI. V lost 7 bases and J 0 bases, leaving 16 bases between the germline ends. CDR3 residues: CASIGPHPGSGANVLTF. The CDR3 DNA is TGTGCCAGCATTGGGCCACACCCCGGCTCTGGGGCCAACGTCCTGACTTTC.